This T cell receptor (beta chain) was obtained from a study of T-cell reconstitution after alpha-beta-depleted transplantation in children. The TCRbeta library incorporated unique molecular identifiers. TCRdb processed the PCR reads anew with MiXCR; each CDR3 protein has one entry. The table shows about 460,000 distinct CDR3 sequences, with 10% to 13% occurring only once. Whole-study findings and limits: Where alpha-beta T cells came from about two months after transplant was reportedly several hundred expanded graft clones. Counts and diversity of T cells one year after transplant came mostly from newly produced T cells. It was surviving recipient T cells and thymic progenitors that gave some patients high TCRbeta diversity at day 60.

This clonotype has a count of ten or more. The antigen is not known. Germline V gives CDR1 SGHDT, CDR2 YYEEEE. The CDR3 contains 12 residues. With V trimmed by 4 bases and J by 10 bases, 5 bases remained unmatched. The receptor was derived from a child aged 2-15 years with inherited bone marrow failure, due to receive a stem cell transplant. This chain links TRBV5-6 with TRBJ2-1; TRBD2 aligns across 7 bases. Sequences were derived from PBMCs, sampled before TCRalphabeta/CD19-depleted stem cell transplant. CDR3 sequence reads: CASSPTSAEQFF. The DNA of the CDR3 is TGTGCCAGCAGCCCAACTAGCGCCGAGCAGTTCTTC.